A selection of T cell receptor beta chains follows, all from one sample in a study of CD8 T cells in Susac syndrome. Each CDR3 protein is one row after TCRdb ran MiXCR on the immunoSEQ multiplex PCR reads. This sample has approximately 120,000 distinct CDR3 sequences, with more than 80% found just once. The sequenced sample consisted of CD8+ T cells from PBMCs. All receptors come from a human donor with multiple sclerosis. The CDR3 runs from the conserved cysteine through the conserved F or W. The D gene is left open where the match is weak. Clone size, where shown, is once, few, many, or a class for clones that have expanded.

CASSVAKRQEQYF,TGTGCCAGCAGCGTAGCAAAAAGGCAAGAGCAGTACTTC,.,.,TRBJ2-7,TRBV9
CSVLVQGFHNEQFF,TGCAGCGTTCTAGTGCAGGGTTTCCACAATGAGCAGTTCTTC,.,once,TRBJ2-1,TRBV29-1
CASSQVAAAKRSFF,TGCGCCAGCAGCCAAGTGGCGGCCGCGAAACGAAGTTTCTTT,.,.,TRBJ1-1,TRBV4-1
CASSFRGSYNSPLHF,TGTGCCAGCAGTTTCCGGGGGTCCTATAATTCACCCCTCCACTTT,.,.,TRBJ1-6,TRBV6-2/TRBV6-3
CASSLTTSRAGELFF,TGTGCCAGCAGTCTAACGACTAGTAGAGCCGGGGAGCTGTTTTTT,.,.,TRBJ2-2,TRBV6-1
CASSSRDRDEQYF,TGTGCCAGCAGTTCCCGGGACAGGGACGAGCAGTACTTC,TRBD1,.,TRBJ2-7,TRBV12-3/TRBV12-4
CAIQQGQKAEQYF,TGTGCCATACAACAGGGGCAAAAGGCCGAGCAGTACTTC,.,once,TRBJ2-7,TRBV21-1
CSVEGNGYGYTF,TGCAGCGTTGAAGGTAACGGGTATGGCTACACCTTC,.,.,TRBJ1-2,TRBV29-1
CSAQEGGRTKGYTF,TGCAGTGCCCAAGAGGGGGGCCGGACGAAGGGCTACACCTTC,.,.,TRBJ1-2,TRBV20-1
CASRPYPLGPNQETQYF,TGTGCCAGCAGACCCTACCCCTTGGGACCGAACCAAGAGACCCAGTACTTC,.,.,TRBJ2-5,TRBV12-3/TRBV12-4
CASSGPQGEKATGELFF,TGTGCCAGCAGCGGTCCGCAGGGGGAGAAAGCTACCGGGGAGCTGTTTTTT,TRBD1,.,TRBJ2-2,TRBV7-9
CATSGRQGNTGELFF,TGTGCCACCAGTGGCCGGCAGGGGAACACCGGGGAGCTGTTTTTT,.,.,TRBJ2-2,TRBV24-1
CASSLSMGGELFF,TGTGCCAGCAGTTTATCGATGGGCGGGGAGCTGTTTTTT,.,.,TRBJ2-2,TRBV27
CASSEQGARTEAFF,TGTGCCAGCAGCGAACAGGGGGCGCGGACTGAAGCTTTCTTT,TRBD1,.,TRBJ1-1,TRBV9
CASSVAGTTGDEQYF,TGTGCCAGCAGCGTAGCTGGGACTACGGGGGACGAGCAGTACTTC,TRBD2,.,TRBJ2-7,TRBV9
CSVEDLNRPPYGYTF,TGCAGCGTTGAAGATCTAAACAGGCCCCCCTATGGCTACACCTTC,.,.,TRBJ1-2,TRBV29-1
CSARTGNSYEQYF,TGCAGTGCAAGGACAGGGAACTCCTACGAGCAGTACTTC,TRBD1,.,TRBJ2-7,TRBV20-1
CASSQATGVGTDTQYF,TGCGCCAGCAGCCAAGCGACAGGGGTTGGCACAGATACGCAGTATTTT,TRBD1,.,TRBJ2-3,TRBV4-1
CASSQDGSSYNEQFF,TGCGCCAGCAGCCAAGACGGGAGCTCCTACAATGAGCAGTTCTTC,.,.,TRBJ2-1,TRBV4-1
CASSPKTSGNEQFF,TGTGCCAGCAGCCCAAAGACTAGCGGCAATGAGCAGTTCTTC,TRBD2,.,TRBJ2-1,TRBV7-9
CASSLGGMNTEAFF,TGTGCCAGCAGCTTAGGGGGCATGAACACTGAAGCTTTCTTT,.,.,TRBJ1-1,TRBV7-9
CASSMAGNEQFF,TGTGCCAGTAGTATGGCGGGCAATGAGCAGTTCTTC,.,.,TRBJ2-1,TRBV19
CASSRGPYTEAFF,TGTGCCAGCAGTAGGGGGCCCTACACTGAAGCTTTCTTT,TRBD1,.,TRBJ1-1,TRBV4-2
CASSLAGVSDFSGANVLTF,TGTGCCAGCAGCTTAGCCGGCGTCAGTGACTTCTCTGGGGCCAACGTCCTGACTTTC,.,.,TRBJ2-6,TRBV7-6
CASSAPSGRRSNEQFF,TGTGCCAGCAGCGCTCCTAGCGGGAGACGGTCCAATGAGCAGTTCTTC,.,.,TRBJ2-1,TRBV21-1
CASSLGAGTGNQPQHF,TGTGCCAGCAGCTTGGGGGCAGGGACGGGCAATCAGCCCCAGCATTTT,.,.,TRBJ1-5,TRBV5-6
CASSVDLQGNTEAFF,TGTGCCAGCAGCGTAGATCTCCAGGGAAACACTGAAGCTTTCTTT,.,.,TRBJ1-1,TRBV9
CAWSVNRVLMNTEAFF,TGTGCCTGGAGTGTCAACAGGGTTCTCATGAACACTGAAGCTTTCTTT,.,.,TRBJ1-1,TRBV30
CSVERDNNHGYTF,TGCAGCGTTGAGAGGGACAACAACCATGGCTACACCTTC,.,once,TRBJ1-2,TRBV29-1
CASSVDSTTEAFF,TGTGCCAGCAGCGTTGACAGTACCACTGAAGCTTTCTTT,.,medium-sized,TRBJ1-1,TRBV5-6
CASSGRGGLTDTQYF,TGTGCCAGCAGTGGGCGAGGGGGCTTAACAGATACGCAGTATTTT,TRBD1,.,TRBJ2-3,TRBV2